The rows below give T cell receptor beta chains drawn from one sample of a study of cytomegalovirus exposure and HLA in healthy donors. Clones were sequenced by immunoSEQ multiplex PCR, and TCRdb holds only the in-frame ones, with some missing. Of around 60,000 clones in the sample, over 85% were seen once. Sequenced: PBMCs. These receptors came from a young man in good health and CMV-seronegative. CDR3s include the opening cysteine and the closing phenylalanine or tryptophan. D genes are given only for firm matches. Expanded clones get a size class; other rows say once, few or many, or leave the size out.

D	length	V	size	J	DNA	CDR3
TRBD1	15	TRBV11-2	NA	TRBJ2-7	TGTGCCAGCAGCTTCAGGACAGGGGGCCCCCCCGAGCAGTACTTC	CASSFRTGGPPEQYF
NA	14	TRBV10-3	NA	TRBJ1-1	TGTGCCATCAGTGATTCAGGGATGAACACTGAAGCTTTCTTT	CAISDSGMNTEAFF
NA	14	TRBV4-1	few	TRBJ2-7	TGCGCCAGCAGCCAGCGGACGGGGAGCGACGAGCAGTACTTC	CASSQRTGSDEQYF
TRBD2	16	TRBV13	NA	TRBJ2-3	TGTGCCAGCAGCTCGCCACTAGCGGGAGACACAGATACGCAGTATTTT	CASSSPLAGDTDTQYF
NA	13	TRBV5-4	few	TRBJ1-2	TGTGCCAGCAGCCAGGACTCAGTCTATGGCTACACCTTC	CASSQDSVYGYTF
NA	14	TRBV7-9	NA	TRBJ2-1	TGTGCCAGCACCTATAAGACTAGGGACAATGAGCAGTTCTTC	CASTYKTRDNEQFF
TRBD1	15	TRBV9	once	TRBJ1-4	TGTGCCAGCAGCGTAGGGGGGACAGTTAATGAAAAACTGTTTTTT	CASSVGGTVNEKLFF
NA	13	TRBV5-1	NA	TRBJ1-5	TGCGCCAGCAGCTTGGAACTCAATCAGCCCCAGCATTTT	CASSLELNQPQHF
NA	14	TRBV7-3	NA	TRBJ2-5	TGTGCCAGCAGCTTAAATGGCGGATTGGAGACCCAGTACTTC	CASSLNGGLETQYF
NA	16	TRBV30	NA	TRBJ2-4	TGTGCCTGGAGTGCTTCCGGCAGGGGAGCCAAAAACATTCAGTACTTC	CAWSASGRGAKNIQYF
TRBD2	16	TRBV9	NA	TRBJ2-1	TGTGCCAGCACTCAGGGTGAGGGGCTAGCGGGAGACGAGCAGTTCTTC	CASTQGEGLAGDEQFF
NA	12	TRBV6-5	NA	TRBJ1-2	TGTGCCAGCAGTTACTCGGGCGATGGCTACACCTTC	CASSYSGDGYTF
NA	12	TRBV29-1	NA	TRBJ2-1	TGCAGCGTGCGACTAGTTTCGAATGAGCAGTTCTTC	CSVRLVSNEQFF
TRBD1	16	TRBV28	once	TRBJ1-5	TGTGCCAGCAGTTCCCGGACAGGGAGGAGTGGACAGCCCCAGCATTTT	CASSSRTGRSGQPQHF
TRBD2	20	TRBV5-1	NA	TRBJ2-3	TGCGCCAGCAGCTTCACGGACAGAGCCAGCGGGAGGGTCGGCACAGATACGCAGTATTTT	CASSFTDRASGRVGTDTQYF
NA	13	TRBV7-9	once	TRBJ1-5	TGTGCCAGCAGCCGATTAGGGGATCAGCCCCAGCATTTT	CASSRLGDQPQHF
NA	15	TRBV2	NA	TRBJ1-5	TGTGCCAGCAGCTTCACGACAGGTAGCAATCAGCCCCAGCATTTT	CASSFTTGSNQPQHF
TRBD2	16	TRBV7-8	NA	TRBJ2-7	TGTGCCAGCAGCTTAATAGGACTAGCGGGTCTCGGCGAGCAGTACTTC	CASSLIGLAGLGEQYF
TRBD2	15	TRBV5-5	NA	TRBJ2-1	TGTGCCAGCAGCTTGGGACTAGCGGCATACAATGAGCAGTTCTTC	CASSLGLAAYNEQFF
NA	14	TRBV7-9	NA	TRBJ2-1	TGTGCCAGCAGCTTAGTACAAGTATACAATGAGCAGTTCTTC	CASSLVQVYNEQFF
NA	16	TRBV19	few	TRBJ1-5	TGTGCCAGTAGTATAGAGGGAGGATACGGCAGTCAGCCCCAGCATTTT	CASSIEGGYGSQPQHF
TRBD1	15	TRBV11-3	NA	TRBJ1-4	TGTGCCAGCAGCTTAGAACGGGACAGGGTTGAAAAACTGTTTTTT	CASSLERDRVEKLFF
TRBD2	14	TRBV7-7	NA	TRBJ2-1	TGTGCTAGCAGTCCGAGCGGGAGCGACAATGAGCAGTTCTTC	CASSPSGSDNEQFF
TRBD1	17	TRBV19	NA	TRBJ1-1	TGTGCCAGTAGCCCCCAAGGGACAGGTTCATGGGCCACTGAAGCTTTCTTT	CASSPQGTGSWATEAFF
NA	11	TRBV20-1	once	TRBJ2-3	TGCAGTGCCTCTCTTGGTCAGGCGCAGTATTTT	CSASLGQAQYF
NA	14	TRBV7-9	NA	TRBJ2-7	TGTGCCAGCAGCTTAGGTACAGGGAGCAACGAGCAGTACTTC	CASSLGTGSNEQYF
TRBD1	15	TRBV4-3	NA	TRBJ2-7	TGCGCCAGCAGCCATACCGGGACAGGGTTGAACGAGCAGTACTTC	CASSHTGTGLNEQYF
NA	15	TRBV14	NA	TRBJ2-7	TGTGCCAGCAGCCAAGAAGTCGCGGTCCCTTACGAGCAGTACTTC	CASSQEVAVPYEQYF
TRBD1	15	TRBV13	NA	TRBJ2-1	TGTGCCAGCAGATTAACCCAGGGGGCTTACAATGAGCAGTTCTTC	CASRLTQGAYNEQFF
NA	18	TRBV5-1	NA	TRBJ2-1	TGCGCCAGCAGCTCCCCGGATTTCGCGGGGAGCTCCTACAATGAGCAGTTCTTC	CASSSPDFAGSSYNEQFF
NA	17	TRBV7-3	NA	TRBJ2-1	TGTGCCAGCAGTTTCATGGGGGGAACCAATTCCTACAATGAGCAGTTCTTC	CASSFMGGTNSYNEQFF
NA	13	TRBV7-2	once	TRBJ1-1	TGTGCCAGCAGCGTAAGTCGGACAGTTGAAGCTTTCTTT	CASSVSRTVEAFF
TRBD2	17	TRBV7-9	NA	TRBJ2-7	TGTGCCAGCAGCCCTGACCCCGGGACTACTTATAGCTACGAGCAGTACTTC	CASSPDPGTTYSYEQYF
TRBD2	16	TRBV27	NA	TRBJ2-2	TGTGCCAGCAGGGGGGGGGCGGGGGGCGGCACCGGGGAGCTGTTTTTT	CASRGGAGGGTGELFF
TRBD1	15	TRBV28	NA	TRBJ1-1	TGTGCCAGCAGCCCTGGACAGGGGGCGAACACTGAAGCTTTCTTT	CASSPGQGANTEAFF
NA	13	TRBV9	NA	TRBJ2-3	TGTGCCAGCAGCGGGAACAGGGAGAGTACGCAGTATTTT	CASSGNRESTQYF
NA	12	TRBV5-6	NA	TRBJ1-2	TGTGCCAGCAGCTCAGGGAACTATGGCTACACCTTC	CASSSGNYGYTF